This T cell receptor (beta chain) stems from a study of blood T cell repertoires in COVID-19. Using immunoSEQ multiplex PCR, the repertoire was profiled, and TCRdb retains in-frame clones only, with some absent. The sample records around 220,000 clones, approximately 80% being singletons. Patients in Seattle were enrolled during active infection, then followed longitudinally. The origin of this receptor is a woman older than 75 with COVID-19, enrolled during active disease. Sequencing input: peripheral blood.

The CDR3 here is CASSGGKNTEAFF. In DNA, the CDR3 is TGTGCCAGTAGTGGGGGGAAGAACACTGAAGCTTTCTTT. The rearrangement uses TRBV19 and TRBJ1-1; tentatively, D is TRBD1 (5 bases). CDR1 and CDR2 from the germline V gene are LNHDA and SQIVND (reference sequence). The CDR3 length is 13 residues. V lost 5 bases and J lost 1, with 8 bases in between.